One and the same sample provided the 26 T cell receptor beta chains below, sequenced in a study of T cell changes during pregnancy in multiple sclerosis. The protocol was immunoSEQ multiplex PCR, while the TCRdb copy is restricted to in-frame clones and leaves out a portion. The sample contains tens of thousands of clones, about 92% of which appear only once. The sequences come from peripheral blood, collected before pregnancy. These receptors all stem from a female donor with multiple sclerosis, enrolled in a pregnancy study.

The rearrangement links TRBV6-5 to TRBJ2-3; 8 bases match TRBD1. With V trimmed by 2 bases and J by 2 bases, 3 bases remained unmatched. Germline V lookup: CDR1 MNHEY, CDR2 SVGAGI. CDR3 length: 15 residues. For the CDR3, the DNA is TGTGCCAGCAGTTACGGACAGGGCAACACAGATACGCAGTATTTT. Encoded protein: CASSYGQGNTDTQYF.

The chain combines TRBV5-4 with TRBJ2-5; perhaps TRBD1 as D (6 bases). Germline CDR1 is SGHNT and CDR2 is YYREEE (reference sequence). This CDR3 has 15 residues. Trimming shortened V by 4 bases and J by 2 bases, and 15 bases separated the two germline ends. The CDR3 coding sequence is TGTGCCAGCAGCCCCGGGACAACTAGACAAGAGACCCAGTACTTC. Translation: CASSPGTTRQETQYF.

The chain recombines TRBV10-1 with TRBJ2-2; D is perhaps TRBD1 (8 bases). The CDR3 loop spans 21 amino acids. The ends were cut back, 0 bases at V and 0 bases at J, with 23 bases in the middle. Germline CDR1 is WNHNN and CDR2 is SYGVQD (reference sequence). The CDR3 bases are TGCGCCAGCAGTGAGTCGCCCCGGGACAGGAATGCGGGAGCGAACACCGGGGAGCTGTTTTTT. Protein product: CASSESPRDRNAGANTGELFF.

The genes are TRBV29-1 and TRBJ1-1; 9 nucleotides match TRBD1. With V trimmed by 0 bases and J by 0 bases, 8 bases remained unmatched. The CDR3 covers 17 residues. Germline V gene data show CDR1 as SQVTM and CDR2 as ANQGSEA. CDR3 in DNA: TGCAGCGTTGAAGATGGGGGACAGGGCGGAATGAACACTGAAGCTTTCTTT. Translating gives CSVEDGGQGGMNTEAFF.

The chain employs TRBV2 and TRBJ2-5, with 11 bases identical to TRBD2. The CDR3 has 17 amino acids. Trimming took 3 bases from V and 6 from J; bases not matched to a gene: 12. Germline V gene lookup returns CDR1 SNHLY and CDR2 FYNNEI. The CDR3 sequence is CASSDLAASGRSKTQYF. The CDR3 coding sequence is TGTGCCAGCAGTGATCTCGCGGCTAGCGGGAGGTCGAAGACCCAGTACTTC.

The V and J genes are TRBV27 and TRBJ2-7, with 8 bases aligning to TRBD1. This CDR3 is 15 amino acids long. V dropped 1 base and J dropped 1; count of bases not matched to a gene: 3. Germline CDR1 MNHEY, CDR2 SMNVEV (reference sequence). The CDR3 coding sequence is TGTGCCAGCAGTTTATTGGGGACAGGATCCTACGAGCAGTACTTC. Amino acids: CASSLLGTGSYEQYF.

This chain links TRBV19 with TRBJ1-1; 7 nucleotides line up with TRBD1. With 3 bases clipped from V and 2 bases from J, the junction kept 9 bases outside the gene matches. The CDR3 is 16 residues long. The germline CDR1 and CDR2 sequences are LNHDA and SQIVND (reference sequence). CDR3: CASSIQYPGGNTEAFF. CDR3 sequence (DNA): TGTGCCAGTAGTATTCAATACCCAGGGGGTAACACTGAAGCTTTCTTT.

The chain links TRBV19 to TRBJ1-4; D is unresolved. CDR1 LNHDA and CDR2 SQIVND come from the germline V gene (reference sequence). V lost 3 bases, J lost 6 bases, and 5 bases lay in between. The length of the CDR3 is 12 residues. CDR3 nucleotides: TGTGCCAGTAGTATGAGGGATGAAAAACTGTTTTTT. It encodes CASSMRDEKLFF.

The rearrangement uses TRBV6-1 and TRBJ1-1; a weak D match, TRBD1 (5 bases). V lost 4 bases and J lost 1, with 10 bases in between. CDR1 and CDR2 (germline): MNHNS, SASEGT. The CDR3 totals 14 residues. The DNA of the CDR3 is TGTGCCAGCAGTGCCGAGACAGCGAACACTGAAGCTTTCTTT. This translates into CASSAETANTEAFF.

V and J are TRBV5-1 and TRBJ2-2, with 12 bases lining up with TRBD2. With V trimmed by 4 bases and J by 4 bases, 8 bases remained unmatched. This CDR3 has 17 amino acids. Germline V gene lookup returns CDR1 SGHRS and CDR2 YFSETQ. CDR3 region: CASSLTSGSSSTGELFF. The CDR3 nucleotides read TGCGCCAGCAGCCTGACTAGCGGGAGCTCGAGCACCGGGGAGCTGTTTTTT. Filled out from reference TRBV5-1 and TRBJ2-2, the complete variable domain reads KAGVTQTPRYLIKTRGQQVTLSCSPISGHRSVSWYQQTPGQGLQFLFEYFSETQRNKGNFPGRFSGRQFSNSRSEMNVSTLELGDSALYLCASSLTSGSSSTGELFFGEGSRLTVL.

The gene calls are TRBV5-1 and TRBJ1-4; no clear D gene. CDR1 and CDR2 (germline): SGHRS, YFSETQ. Trimming removed 2 bases from V and 8 bases from J, with 10 bases in between. This CDR3 spans 13 amino acids. In nucleotides, the CDR3 is TGCGCCAGCAGCTTCGGACTCGGAGAAAAACTGTTTTTT. The encoded protein is CASSFGLGEKLFF.

This chain joins TRBV7-3 and TRBJ2-1; 8 bases line up with TRBD2. V lost 5 bases to trimming and J lost 6 bases; unmatched junction nucleotides: 6. This CDR3 comprises 14 residues. Per germline, CDR1 SGHTA and CDR2 FQGTGA. In nucleotides, the CDR3 is TGTGCCAGCAGCCCAGGACTAGCCCCCAATGAGCAGTTCTTC. Amino acids: CASSPGLAPNEQFF.

The V gene is TRBV6-1, the J gene TRBJ2-5; D unresolved. Near its end, the DNA agrees better with TRBJ2-7, so the J call may be wrong. This CDR3 has 14 residues. Germline-derived CDR1 and CDR2 are MNHNS and SASEGT. The CDR3 loop reads CASSEGPMYYEQYF. CDR3 sequence (DNA): TGTGCCAGCAGTGAAGGACCAATGTACTACGAGCAGTACTTC.

The V gene is TRBV18, the J gene TRBJ1-1, with 8 bases aligning to TRBD1. The V segment lost 4 bases and the J segment 7 bases; nucleotides outside the gene matches: 5. Per the germline V gene, CDR1 is KGHSH and CDR2 is LQKENI. The CDR3 spans 13 residues. The CDR3: CASSLAGTGEAFF. For the CDR3, the DNA is TGTGCCAGCTCACTAGCCGGGACAGGTGAAGCTTTCTTT.

V and J are TRBV11-2 and TRBJ2-2, with 9 positions matching TRBD2. CDR3 length: 16 amino acids. CDR1 and CDR2 (germline): SGHAT, FQNNGV. J gave up 1 base and V 5 bases, and 5 bases lay outside the gene matches. The CDR3 is CASSAQLAGNTGELFF. The CDR3 DNA follows: TGTGCCAGCAGCGCGCAACTAGCGGGGAACACCGGGGAGCTGTTTTTT.

This chain connects TRBV2 to TRBJ2-3; D is ambiguous. Germline CDR1 reads SNHLY; CDR2 reads FYNNEI. CDR3 length equals 14 residues. V lost 8 bases and J 4 bases, leaving 16 bases between the germline ends. The CDR3 nucleotides read TGTGCCAGCGCTGACTCCCAGCGCCCAGATACGCAGTATTTT. It yields the protein CASADSQRPDTQYF.

In this sample, this clone turned up once. The chain employs TRBV7-9 and TRBJ2-5, with 10 bases matching TRBD1. The CDR3 loop spans 17 amino acids. Germline values: CDR1 SEHNR, CDR2 FQNEAQ (reference sequence). The V gene end was trimmed by 7 bases and the J gene end by 1 base; junction bases not matched to a gene: 12. CDR3 sequence: CASIAGTGVSAQETQYF. The CDR3 DNA reads TGTGCCAGCATCGCCGGGACAGGGGTGTCGGCCCAAGAGACCCAGTACTTC.

V and J are TRBV18 and TRBJ2-7; TRBD2 matches 8 bases. Trimming removed 2 bases from V and 5 bases from J; junction bases left unmatched: 8. The CDR3 covers 15 residues. Germline CDR1 reads KGHSH; CDR2 reads LQKENI. This CDR3 reads CASSPRAAGGDEQYF. For the CDR3, the DNA is TGTGCCAGCTCACCAAGGGCCGCGGGAGGAGACGAGCAGTACTTC.

The V call is TRBV10-3, the J call TRBJ2-2; perhaps TRBD1 as D (6 bases). Per the germline V gene, CDR1 is ENHRY and CDR2 is SYGVKD. With 3 bases removed from V and 0 bases from J, the gap between germline ends came to 20 bases. The CDR3 totals 19 residues. The CDR3 protein is CAISDSKSGHPPNTGELFF. CDR3 nucleotides: TGTGCCATCAGTGATTCCAAATCGGGACACCCTCCGAACACCGGGGAGCTGTTTTTT.

This clone has only one observation. The J gene is TRBJ2-2, the V gene TRBV7-2; 8 bases are a match to TRBD1. The V segment lost 5 bases and the J segment 1 base; nucleotides outside the gene matches: 3. CDR1 and CDR2 from the germline V gene are SGHTA and FQGNSA. The CDR3 extends over 15 amino acids. The chain's CDR3 is CASSATGENTGELFF. CDR3 sequence (DNA): TGTGCCAGCAGCGCGACAGGGGAGAACACCGGGGAGCTGTTTTTT. The complete variable domain, with remaining parts taken from reference TRBV7-2 and TRBJ2-2, reads GAGVSQSPSNKVTEKGKDVELRCDPISGHTALYWYRQSLGQGLEFLIYFQGNSAPDKSGLPSDRFSAERTGGSVSTLTIQRTQQEDSAVYLCASSATGENTGELFFGEGSRLTVL.

J is TRBJ2-7 and V is TRBV19; 7 bases align to TRBD2. This CDR3 is built from 14 residues. The V and J ends lost 3 bases and 1 base, in that order; junction bases with no gene match: 3. The germline V gene encodes CDR1 LNHDA and CDR2 SQIVND (reference sequence). Here the CDR3 DNA reads TGTGCCAGTAGTATGGCGGGGGTTTCCTACGAGCAGTACTTC. Protein product: CASSMAGVSYEQYF. Full variable domain (outside the CDR3, taken from reference TRBV19 and TRBJ2-7): DGGITQSPKYLFRKEGQNVTLSCEQNLNHDAMYWYRQDPGQGLRLIYYSQIVNDFQKGDIAEGYSVSREKKESFPLTVTSAQKNPTAFYLCASSMAGVSYEQYFGPGTRLTVT.

The gene calls are TRBV6-6 and TRBJ1-4; D is uncertain. Germline CDR1 reads MNHNY; CDR2 reads SVGAGI (reference sequence). Trimming shortened V by 2 bases and J by 5 bases, and 12 bases separated the two germline ends. This CDR3 has 15 residues. CDR3 protein: CASSYLGPRNEKLFF. Here the CDR3 DNA reads TGTGCCAGCAGTTACCTGGGTCCTAGAAATGAAAAACTGTTTTTT.

The V gene is TRBV5-1, the J gene TRBJ2-7; D may be TRBD2 (5 bases). V was clipped by 6 bases and J by 0 bases, with 19 bases between them. The CDR3 has 16 amino acids. CDR1 and CDR2 from the germline V gene are SGHRS and YFSETQ. The CDR3 loop reads CASTAVGVASSYEQYF. The CDR3 DNA sequence: TGCGCCAGCACCGCGGTCGGGGTGGCTAGCTCCTACGAGCAGTACTTC. The full variable domain, completed using reference TRBV5-1 and TRBJ2-7, is KAGVTQTPRYLIKTRGQQVTLSCSPISGHRSVSWYQQTPGQGLQFLFEYFSETQRNKGNFPGRFSGRQFSNSRSEMNVSTLELGDSALYLCASTAVGVASSYEQYFGPGTRLTVT.

The J gene is TRBJ2-7, the V gene TRBV4-2; 10 nucleotides align to TRBD2. V dropped 0 bases and J dropped 6; count of bases not matched to a gene: 5. The CDR3 contains 15 residues. CDR1 and CDR2 from the germline V gene are LGHNA and YNFKEQ. The CDR3 DNA reads TGTGCCAGCAGCCAAGAGATAGCGGGAGGATCCGAGCAGTACTTC. This codes for CASSQEIAGGSEQYF.

V and J are TRBV7-7 and TRBJ2-7; D perhaps matches TRBD1 (5 bases). Trimming removed 1 base from V and 2 bases from J, with 6 bases in between. The CDR3 is 13 residues long. Germline CDR1 and CDR2: SSHAT and FNYEAQ (reference sequence). The CDR3 DNA sequence: TGTGCCAGCAGCTTAGACAGGACCTACGAGCAGTACTTC. Amino acids: CASSLDRTYEQYF.

The chain employs TRBV5-4 and TRBJ2-5; the match to TRBD2 covers 11 bases. V shed 3 bases and J 2 bases; nucleotides not matched to a gene: 18. The germline gives CDR1 SGHNT, CDR2 YYREEE (reference sequence). This CDR3 spans 20 amino acids. CDR3 loop: CASSSISGLAGGRDQETQYF. CDR3 coding DNA: TGTGCCAGCAGCTCTATCTCGGGGCTAGCGGGAGGCCGAGATCAAGAGACCCAGTACTTC.